This passage covers 18 T cell receptor beta chains from one sample sequenced in a study of T-cell reconstitution after alpha-beta-depleted transplantation in children. Preparation of the TCRbeta library involved a method that used unique molecular identifiers. A single record per CDR3 protein comes from TCRdb applying MiXCR to the PCR reads. The profile covers nearly 550,000 distinct CDR3 sequences, with 15% to 20% appearing a single time and roughly 3.3% taken by the ten largest. The source material was PBMCs from the stem cell graft donor, sampled from the stem cell graft. The receptors here all came from a human donor who donated a stem cell graft to a child with acute lymphoblastic leukemia.

V is TRBV3-1 and J is TRBJ2-5, with 13 nucleotides matching TRBD2. The germline gives CDR1 LGHDT, CDR2 YNNKEL (reference sequence). V dropped 0 bases and J dropped 4; count of bases not matched to a gene: 2. The CDR3 runs 16 residues. Here the CDR3 DNA reads TGTGCCAGCAGCCAAGAACTAGCGGGAGGGACAGAGACCCAGTACTTC. Translated, it gives CASSQELAGGTETQYF.

This clonotype was detected only a few times. The V gene is TRBV21-1, the J gene TRBJ2-3. TRBV21-1 is designated a pseudogene. The length of the CDR3 is 12 residues. CDR3 nucleotides: TGTGCCAGCAGCTCCGTCGGAGATACGCAGTATTTT. It specifies CASSSVGDTQYF.

This chain links TRBV15 with TRBJ2-1, with D unclear. Deletions cut 8 bases from V and 0 bases from J, with 11 bases between. The CDR3 length is 14 residues. Germline assignment: CDR1 LNHNV and CDR2 YYDKDF (reference sequence). The chain's CDR3 is CATAPPSSYNEQFF. The CDR3 nucleotides read TGTGCCACCGCCCCCCCGAGCTCCTACAATGAGCAGTTCTTC.

The rearrangement joins TRBV30 to TRBJ1-5, with D hard to call. The CDR3 has 13 residues. The germline V gene encodes CDR1 GTSNPN and CDR2 SVGIG (reference sequence). The germline V and J ends were trimmed by 5 bases and 0 bases, with 8 bases remaining between them. The CDR3 region has the DNA TGTGCCTGGGCTAGGGATAGCAATCAGCCCCAGCATTTT. Encoded protein: CAWARDSNQPQHF.

In regard to this clonotype: Germline and junction disagree at one end, which may indicate a read error. In DNA, the CDR3 is TGCGCCAGCAGGTTGGACCGCTCTGGAAACACCATATATTTT. Its translation is CASRLDRSGNTIYF. The genes are TRBV5-1 and TRBJ1-3; D uncertain. The CDR3 runs to 14 residues. CDR1 and CDR2 from the germline V gene are SGHRS and YFSETQ.

The rearrangement joins TRBV12-3 or TRBV12-4 to TRBJ2-5; 7 bases are shared with TRBD1. CDR3 length equals 15 residues. Unmatched junction bases numbered 10, after V lost 7 bases and J lost 2 bases. Written as DNA, the CDR3 is TGTGCCAGCATTTTGCCGGGACAGCTTCAAGAGACCCAGTACTTC. Encoded protein: CASILPGQLQETQYF.

This clonotype came up a few times. This CDR3 is CASLSLRGGGYEQYF. The CDR3 DNA follows: TGTGCCAGCCTCTCTCTTAGAGGGGGCGGTTACGAGCAGTACTTC. This chain joins TRBV11-2 and TRBJ2-7; 7 bases map to TRBD1. J lost 4 bases, V lost 8 bases, and 14 bases had no gene match. The CDR3 loop spans 15 amino acids. Looked up from germline, CDR1 is SGHAT and CDR2 is FQNNGV.

This clonotype has more than one count but fewer than ten. This chain joins TRBV11-2 and TRBJ2-1; 9 bases are shared with TRBD2. The V gene's germline CDR1 is SGHAT and CDR2 FQNNGV. The CDR3 length is 15 residues. With 5 bases clipped from V and 5 bases from J, the junction kept 7 bases outside the gene matches. The CDR3 DNA sequence: TGTGCCAGCAGCGAGAGGCTAGCGGGGAACAATGAGCAGTTCTTC. Protein sequence: CASSERLAGNNEQFF.

This sequence joins TRBV5-5 and TRBJ1-4, with D uncertain. CDR1 is SGHKS and CDR2 is YYEKEE in the germline V gene (reference sequence). The CDR3 is 15 residues long. V dropped 0 bases and J dropped 0 bases, with 6 bases sitting between them. CDR3 nucleotides: TGTGCCAGCAGCTTGGTTCCTACAACTAATGAAAAACTGTTTTTT. Amino acids: CASSLVPTTNEKLFF.

The rearrangement uses TRBV29-1 and TRBJ1-1; 8 bases are shared with TRBD1. Looked up from germline, CDR1 is SQVTM and CDR2 is ANQGSEA. CDR3 length: 13 residues. V dropped 3 bases and J dropped 5; count of bases not matched to a gene: 5. CDR3: CSVEGTGATEAFF. CDR3 DNA: TGCAGCGTTGAGGGGACAGGCGCGACTGAAGCTTTCTTT.

This chain joins TRBV5-1 and TRBJ2-7; perhaps TRBD1 as D (5 bases). V lost 2 bases, J lost 0 bases, and 21 bases lay in between. Germline lookup yields CDR1 SGHRS and CDR2 YFSETQ. This CDR3 comprises 18 residues. CDR3 residues: CASSFPDLGQGFSYEQYF. The DNA of the CDR3 is TGCGCCAGCAGCTTCCCGGATTTGGGCCAGGGATTCTCCTACGAGCAGTACTTC.

Only a few counts were recorded for this clonotype. V is TRBV20-1 and J is TRBJ2-5; D is unresolved. The CDR3 has 12 residues. V was shortened by 6 bases and J by 5 bases, with 13 bases between the two germline ends. CDR1 and CDR2 from the germline V gene are DFQATT and SNEGSKA (reference sequence). CDR3 nucleotides: TGCAGTGCCCCGAACGAGCCGGAGACCCAGTACTTC. Protein: CSAPNEPETQYF.

This clonotype came up many times. The chain carries TRBV18 and TRBJ2-1, with 11 bases lining up with TRBD1. This CDR3 has 14 residues. The junction had 6 bases not matched to a gene; V was cut back by 8 bases and J by 6 bases. From germline, CDR1 is KGHSH and CDR2 LQKENI. This chain's CDR3 is CASSPGTGGNEQFF. The CDR3 region has the DNA TGTGCCAGCAGCCCCGGGACAGGGGGCAATGAGCAGTTCTTC.

The sample holds a few counts of this clonotype. V gene TRBV4-2 combines with J gene TRBJ2-5; TRBD1 might be the D (5 bases). V was clipped by 0 bases and J by 9 bases, with 8 bases between them. Germline V gives CDR1 LGHNA, CDR2 YNFKEQ. The CDR3 has 12 residues. In nucleotides, the CDR3 is TGTGCCAGCAGCCAAGATGGGGCGGCCCAGTACTTC. Translated, it gives CASSQDGAAQYF.

This clonotype was found a few times. The chain joins TRBV6-4 to TRBJ2-1; TRBD2 matches at 11 bases. The CDR3 runs 17 residues. The V gene's germline CDR1 is MRHNA and CDR2 SNTAGT. Trimming took 2 bases from V and 1 from J; bases not matched to a gene: 4. DNA for the CDR3: TGTGCCAGCAGTGACACCGGGACTAGCGGATCCTACAATGAGCAGTTCTTC. Amino acid sequence: CASSDTGTSGSYNEQFF.

The chain carries TRBV6-5 and TRBJ2-3; no clear D gene. The CDR3 is 18 residues long. V was cut by 4 bases and J by 1 base, with 21 bases left in between. CDR1 MNHEY and CDR2 SVGAGI come from the germline V gene. In nucleotides, the CDR3 is TGTGCCAGCAGTTCCCTTACTCTACTTTTACTATGCACAGATACGCAGTATTTT. As protein: CASSSLTLLLLCTDTQYF.

The chain joins TRBV7-9 to TRBJ2-7; TRBD2 matches at 7 bases. The germline V gene has CDR1 SEHNR and CDR2 FQNEAQ (reference sequence). This CDR3 is built from 14 residues. V lost 1 base, J lost 5 bases, and 5 bases stayed unmatched. CDR3 sequence (DNA): TGTGCCAGCAGCTTAGAACTAGCGTCCCACGAGCAGTACTTC. Translating it yields CASSLELASHEQYF.

The chain combines TRBV5-1 with TRBJ2-1; 8 bases are a match to TRBD2. Trimming took 4 bases from V and 3 from J; bases not matched to a gene: 6. This CDR3 region has 15 residues. The V gene's germline CDR1 is SGHRS and CDR2 YFSETQ. In DNA form, the CDR3 reads TGCGCCAGCAGCCCAGCGGGAGACAGCTACAATGAGCAGTTCTTC. Translating gives CASSPAGDSYNEQFF.